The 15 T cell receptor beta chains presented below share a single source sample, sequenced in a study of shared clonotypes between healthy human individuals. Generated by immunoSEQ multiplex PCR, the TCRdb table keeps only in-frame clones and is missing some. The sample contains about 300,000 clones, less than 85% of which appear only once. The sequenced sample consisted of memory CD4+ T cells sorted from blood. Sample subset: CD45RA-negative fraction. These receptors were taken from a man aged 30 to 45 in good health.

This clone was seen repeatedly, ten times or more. CDR3 residues: CASSLSNNEQFF. The CDR3 DNA sequence: TGTGCCAGCAGCTTAAGTAACAATGAGCAGTTCTTC. The chain combines TRBV7-9 with TRBJ2-1, with unresolved D. The ends were cut back, 2 bases at V and 5 bases at J, with 4 bases in the middle. The CDR3 is 12 amino acids. Germline V lookup: CDR1 SEHNR, CDR2 FQNEAQ (reference sequence).

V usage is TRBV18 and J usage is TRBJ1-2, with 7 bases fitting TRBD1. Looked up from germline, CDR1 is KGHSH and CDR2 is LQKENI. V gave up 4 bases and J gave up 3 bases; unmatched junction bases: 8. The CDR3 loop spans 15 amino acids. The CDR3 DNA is TGTGCCAGCTCACAAGGACCAGGGGGTGACTATGGCTACACCTTC. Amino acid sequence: CASSQGPGGDYGYTF.

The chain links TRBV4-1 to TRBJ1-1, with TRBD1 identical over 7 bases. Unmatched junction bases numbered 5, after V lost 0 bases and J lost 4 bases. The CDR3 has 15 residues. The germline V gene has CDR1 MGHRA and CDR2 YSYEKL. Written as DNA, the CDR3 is TGCGCCAGCAGCCAAGATTGGCAGGGGGGCACTGAAGCTTTCTTT. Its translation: CASSQDWQGGTEAFF.

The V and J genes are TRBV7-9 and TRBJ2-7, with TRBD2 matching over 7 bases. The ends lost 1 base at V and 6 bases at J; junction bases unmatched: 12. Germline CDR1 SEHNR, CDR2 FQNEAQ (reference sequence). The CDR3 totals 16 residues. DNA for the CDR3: TGTGCCAGCAGCTTAGGATCGTTAGCGGGTCCGGCCGAGCAGTACTTC. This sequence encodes CASSLGSLAGPAEQYF.

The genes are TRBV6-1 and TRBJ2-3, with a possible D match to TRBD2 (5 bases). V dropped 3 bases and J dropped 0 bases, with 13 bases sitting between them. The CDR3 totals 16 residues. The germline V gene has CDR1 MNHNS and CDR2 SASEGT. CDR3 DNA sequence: TGTGCCAGCAGTGAGGAGATAGCGTCTAGCACAGATACGCAGTATTTT. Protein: CASSEEIASSTDTQYF.

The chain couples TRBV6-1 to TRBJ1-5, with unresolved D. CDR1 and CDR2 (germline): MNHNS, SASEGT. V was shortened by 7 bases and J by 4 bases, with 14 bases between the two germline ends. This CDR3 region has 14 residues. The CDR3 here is CASTLTQENQPQHF. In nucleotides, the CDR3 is TGTGCCAGCACTTTGACCCAAGAGAATCAGCCCCAGCATTTT.

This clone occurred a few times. As DNA, the CDR3 is TGCGCCAGCAACTCGGGACAGGGGGTTCCCGAGCAGTACTTC. It codes for CASNSGQGVPEQYF. This chain joins TRBV5-1 and TRBJ2-7; TRBD1 agrees at 11 bases. Trimming removed 6 bases from V and 6 bases from J; junction bases left unmatched: 8. Germline CDR1 reads SGHRS; CDR2 reads YFSETQ. This CDR3 has 14 residues.

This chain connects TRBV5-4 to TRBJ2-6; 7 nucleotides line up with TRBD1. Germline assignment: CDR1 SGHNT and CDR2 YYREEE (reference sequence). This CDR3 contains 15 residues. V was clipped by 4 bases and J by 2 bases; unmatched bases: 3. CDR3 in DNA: TGTGCCAGCAGCATCGACAGGGCTGGGGCCAACGTCCTGACTTTC. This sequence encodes CASSIDRAGANVLTF.

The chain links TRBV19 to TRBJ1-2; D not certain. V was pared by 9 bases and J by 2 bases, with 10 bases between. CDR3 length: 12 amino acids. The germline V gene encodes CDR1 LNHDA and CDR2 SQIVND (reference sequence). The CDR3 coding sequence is TGTGCCAGCACATCGGGGAACTATGGCTACACCTTC. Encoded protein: CASTSGNYGYTF.

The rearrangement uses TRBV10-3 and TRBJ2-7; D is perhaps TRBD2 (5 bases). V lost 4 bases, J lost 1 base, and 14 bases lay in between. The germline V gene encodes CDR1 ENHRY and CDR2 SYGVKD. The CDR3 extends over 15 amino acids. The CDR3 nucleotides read TGTGCCATCAGTGTTAACAGCCTAGCTTCCTACGAGCAGTACTTC. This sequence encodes CAISVNSLASYEQYF.

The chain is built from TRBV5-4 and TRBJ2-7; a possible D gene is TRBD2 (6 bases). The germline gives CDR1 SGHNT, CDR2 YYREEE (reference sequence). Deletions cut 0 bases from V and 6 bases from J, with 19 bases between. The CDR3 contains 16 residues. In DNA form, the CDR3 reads TGTGCCAGCAGCTTGGCCCGTCTAGCGAGCGTGGGCGAGCAGTACTTC. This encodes CASSLARLASVGEQYF.

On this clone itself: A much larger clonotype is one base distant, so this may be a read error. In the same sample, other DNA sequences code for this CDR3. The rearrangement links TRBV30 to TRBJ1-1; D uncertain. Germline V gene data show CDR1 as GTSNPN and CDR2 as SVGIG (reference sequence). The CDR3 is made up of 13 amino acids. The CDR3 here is CACRPRRETEAFF. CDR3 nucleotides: TGTGCTTGCCGCCCTCGTAGGGAAACTGAAGCTTTCTTT.

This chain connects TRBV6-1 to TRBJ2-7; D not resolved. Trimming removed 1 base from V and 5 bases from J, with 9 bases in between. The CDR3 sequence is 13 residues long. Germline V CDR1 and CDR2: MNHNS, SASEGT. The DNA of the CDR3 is TGTGCCAGCAGTGAAGGCTCTCAGAACGAGCAGTACTTC. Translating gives CASSEGSQNEQYF.

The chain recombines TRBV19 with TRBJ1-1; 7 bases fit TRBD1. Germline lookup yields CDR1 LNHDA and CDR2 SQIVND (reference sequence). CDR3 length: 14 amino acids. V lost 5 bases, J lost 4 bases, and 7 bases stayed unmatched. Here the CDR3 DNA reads TGTGCCAGTAGTCTCACAGGGGAAGCCACTGAAGCTTTCTTT. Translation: CASSLTGEATEAFF.

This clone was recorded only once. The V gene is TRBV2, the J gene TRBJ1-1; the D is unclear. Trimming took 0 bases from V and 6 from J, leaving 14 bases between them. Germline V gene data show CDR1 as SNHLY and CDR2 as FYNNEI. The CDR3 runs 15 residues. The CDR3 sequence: CASSEAAGDIPEAFF. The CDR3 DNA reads TGTGCCAGCAGTGAAGCTGCTGGGGATATACCTGAAGCTTTCTTT.